The 20 T cell receptor beta chains presented below share a single source sample, sequenced in a study of blood T cell repertoires in COVID-19. Only in-frame clones appear in the TCRdb table, and some are missing; sequencing was by immunoSEQ multiplex PCR. The sample has 30,000 to 45,000 clones; around 73% are singletons. Sequencing input: peripheral blood. These TCRs come from a man in his 70s with acute or convalescent COVID-19.

This clone has just one count. V usage is TRBV4-3 and J usage is TRBJ1-6; no definite D call. Germline V gene lookup returns CDR1 LGHNA and CDR2 YSLEER. This CDR3 spans 15 amino acids. The ends were cut back, 2 bases at V and 6 bases at J, with 11 bases in the middle. Written as DNA, the CDR3 is TGCGCCAGCAGCCAACCGGGGATTGGTAATTCACCCCTCCACTTT. Its translation is CASSQPGIGNSPLHF.

V gene TRBV19 combines with J gene TRBJ1-1, with D maybe TRBD1 (5 bases). The CDR3 spans 13 residues. The V end was cut by 7 bases, the J end by 0 bases, with 9 bases between. Germline lookup yields CDR1 LNHDA and CDR2 SQIVND (reference sequence). CDR3 protein: CASNPTVNTEAFF. The DNA of the CDR3 is TGTGCCAGTAACCCGACAGTGAACACTGAAGCTTTCTTT.

The V gene is TRBV7-2, the J gene TRBJ2-5; possible D gene TRBD1, 5 bases. CDR1 SGHTA and CDR2 FQGNSA come from the germline V gene. The CDR3 runs to 18 residues. Trimming took 5 bases from V and 7 from J, leaving 29 bases between them. CDR3 amino acids: CASSTPRKQVPGWGTQYF. As DNA, the CDR3 is TGTGCCAGCAGCACCCCTCGAAAACAGGTCCCAGGATGGGGGACCCAGTACTTC.

CDR3: CAFGDGLAGGETQYF. The DNA of the CDR3 is TGTGCCTTTGGCGATGGACTAGCGGGAGGCGAGACCCAGTACTTC. The chain joins TRBV30 to TRBJ2-5; 14 bases agree with TRBD2. The CDR3 has 15 amino acids. J was trimmed by 5 bases and V by 7 bases; bases with no gene match: 9. Germline V gives CDR1 GTSNPN, CDR2 SVGIG (reference sequence).

Relative to its sample, this clone is medium-sized. The chain uses TRBV6-2 or TRBV6-3 and TRBJ2-5, with a tentative D call TRBD2 (6 bases). Trimming shortened V by 6 bases and J by 1 base, and 15 bases separated the two germline ends. Germline V CDR1 and CDR2: MNHEY, SVGEGT. This CDR3 is 15 amino acids long. Here the CDR3 DNA reads TGTGCCAGCAGCCCCCATAAAGCGGGCCAAGAGACCCAGTACTTC. This encodes CASSPHKAGQETQYF.

The genes are TRBV20-1 and TRBJ1-4; no clear D. CDR1 is DFQATT, CDR2 SNEGSKA, per germline (reference sequence). This CDR3 spans 16 amino acids. V was clipped by 3 bases and J by 5 bases, with 19 bases between them. CDR3 sequence reads: CSASSQGSVPNEKLFF. The DNA for the CDR3 is TGCAGTGCTAGTTCTCAAGGGAGCGTCCCCAATGAAAAACTGTTTTTT.

The CDR3 loop reads CATNYRAADTQYF. As DNA, the CDR3 is TGTGCCACTAATTACAGGGCGGCAGATACGCAGTATTTT. The chain recombines TRBV7-2 with TRBJ2-3, with a possible D match to TRBD1 (6 bases). The CDR3 is 13 residues long. Trimming cost V 10 bases and J 4 bases, with 15 bases left between them. CDR1 and CDR2 from the germline V gene are SGHTA and FQGNSA.

This rearrangement joins TRBV18 to TRBJ1-5; 10 nucleotides agree with TRBD1. The CDR3 is made up of 17 amino acids. In germline, CDR1 is KGHSH, CDR2 LQKENI. V lost 3 bases to trimming and J lost 1 base; unmatched junction nucleotides: 6. CDR3 residues: CASSPVPTGGSNQPQHF. The CDR3 DNA reads as TGTGCCAGCTCACCCGTTCCGACAGGGGGCAGCAATCAGCCCCAGCATTTT.

This chain joins TRBV7-9 and TRBJ2-5; tentative D call: TRBD1 (5 bases). The V end was cut by 0 bases, the J end by 2 bases, with 10 bases between. In germline, CDR1 is SEHNR, CDR2 FQNEAQ (reference sequence). The CDR3 consists of 15 residues. The CDR3 DNA follows: TGTGCCAGCAGCTTAGCGACAGAGATTCAAGAGACCCAGTACTTC. This gives the protein CASSLATEIQETQYF. The variable domain in full, with the rest retrieved from reference TRBV7-9 and TRBJ2-5, is DTGVSQNPRHKITKRGQNVTFRCDPISEHNRLYWYRQTLGQGPEFLTYFQNEAQLEKSRLLSDRFSAERPKGSFSTLEIQRTEQGDSAMYLCASSLATEIQETQYFGPGTRLLVL.

J is TRBJ2-1 and V is TRBV10-3, with 14 bases identical to TRBD2. The CDR3 covers 18 residues. V lost 0 bases to trimming and J lost 0 bases; unmatched junction nucleotides: 1. Per the germline V gene, CDR1 is ENHRY and CDR2 is SYGVKD. CDR3 sequence reads: CAISESGTSGSSYNEQFF. The CDR3, as DNA: TGTGCCATCAGTGAGTCCGGGACTAGCGGGAGCTCCTACAATGAGCAGTTCTTC.

The rearrangement links TRBV6-5 to TRBJ1-2, with 9 nucleotides matching TRBD1. J gave up 7 bases and V 8 bases, and 5 bases lay outside the gene matches. CDR1 and CDR2 (germline): MNHEY, SVGAGI. This CDR3 comprises 12 residues. The CDR3 loop reads CASLGQGLGYTF. The CDR3 DNA follows: TGTGCCAGCCTGGGACAGGGTCTTGGCTACACCTTC.

The chain employs TRBV13 and TRBJ2-7; TRBD1 agrees at 7 bases. In germline, CDR1 is PRHDT, CDR2 FYEKMQ (reference sequence). With V trimmed by 5 bases and J by 0 bases, 10 bases remained unmatched. The CDR3 covers 16 residues. Here the CDR3 reads CASSPRGQANSYEQYF. DNA for the CDR3: TGTGCCAGCAGCCCCAGAGGACAGGCCAACTCCTACGAGCAGTACTTC.

This sequence joins TRBV15 and TRBJ2-5; TRBD1 might be the D (6 bases). This CDR3 contains 14 residues. CDR1 is LNHNV and CDR2 is YYDKDF in the germline V gene (reference sequence). Trimming removed 3 bases at V and 4 bases at J, with 12 bases between. For the CDR3, the DNA is TGTGCCACCAGCAGGCAGGGGCAGGGAGAGACCCAGTACTTC. This gives the protein CATSRQGQGETQYF.

This sequence joins TRBV30 and TRBJ1-3; D call uncertain. Germline loops: CDR1 GTSNPN, CDR2 SVGIG (reference sequence). The CDR3 contains 12 residues. V dropped 3 bases and J dropped 0 bases, with 3 bases sitting between them. DNA for the CDR3: TGTGCCTGGAGCATCTCTGGAAACACCATATATTTT. Translated, it gives CAWSISGNTIYF.

The chain links TRBV20-1 to TRBJ1-3; maybe TRBD1 (5 bases). The ends were cut back, 3 bases at V and 0 bases at J, with 12 bases in the middle. The CDR3 is made up of 15 amino acids. CDR1 and CDR2 from the germline V gene are DFQATT and SNEGSKA (reference sequence). CDR3 residues: CSASSGFSSGNTIYF. In nucleotides, the CDR3 is TGCAGTGCTAGTTCAGGGTTTAGCTCTGGAAACACCATATATTTT.

The chain has TRBV4-1 and TRBJ1-1; no clear D. In germline, CDR1 is MGHRA, CDR2 YSYEKL. V dropped 5 bases and J dropped 0 bases, with 13 bases sitting between them. The CDR3 runs 15 residues. The CDR3 is CASSFRLGLNTEAFF. The DNA of the CDR3 is TGCGCCAGCAGCTTCAGGCTGGGTCTGAACACTGAAGCTTTCTTT.

This clone was recorded only once. The rearrangement links TRBV7-2 to TRBJ1-2, with 8 bases matching TRBD1. The CDR3 sequence is 14 residues long. Germline V gene sequence: CDR1 SGHTA, CDR2 FQGNSA. J gave up 6 bases and V 4 bases, and 7 bases lay outside the gene matches. This CDR3 reads CASSYTGGVDGYTF. In DNA form, the CDR3 reads TGTGCCAGCAGCTACACAGGGGGTGTGGATGGCTACACCTTC. The whole variable domain, filled in from reference TRBV7-2 and TRBJ1-2, reads GAGVSQSPSNKVTEKGKDVELRCDPISGHTALYWYRQSLGQGLEFLIYFQGNSAPDKSGLPSDRFSAERTGGSVSTLTIQRTQQEDSAVYLCASSYTGGVDGYTFGSGTRLTVV.

The rearrangement links TRBV2 to TRBJ1-5; 7 bases fit TRBD1. This CDR3 has 15 amino acids. The V gene's germline CDR1 is SNHLY and CDR2 FYNNEI. V shed 6 bases and J 3 bases; nucleotides not matched to a gene: 8. The CDR3 nucleotides are TGTGCCAGCAGCGAATGGGGGACAGCCAATCAGCCCCAGCATTTT. Protein: CASSEWGTANQPQHF.

The genes are TRBV30 and TRBJ1-3, with D hard to call. CDR1 is GTSNPN, CDR2 SVGIG, per germline (reference sequence). The CDR3 has 15 residues. Trimming shortened V by 4 bases and J by 7 bases, and 20 bases separated the two germline ends. DNA for the CDR3: TGTGCCTGGACACATGGGCAGAGCTTATGGAACACCATATATTTT. As protein: CAWTHGQSLWNTIYF.

The chain employs TRBV10-3 and TRBJ2-5; D gene unclear. V was trimmed by 7 bases and J by 5 bases, leaving 20 bases between them. The CDR3 consists of 15 residues. Germline V gives CDR1 ENHRY, CDR2 SYGVKD. The CDR3: CAIKRSATPDETQYF. The CDR3, as DNA: TGTGCCATCAAGAGGAGCGCCACTCCCGACGAGACCCAGTACTTC.